These T cell receptor beta chains were read from a single sample in a study of T cells in Graves' hyperthyroidism and ophthalmopathy. TCRdb recomputed calls from the multiplex PCR reads with MiXCR, one row per CDR3 protein. The top ten clones hold more than 60% of a sample with about 400,000 distinct CDR3 sequences, approximately 25% of them seen once. Sequencing was carried out using blood. Every receptor here comes from a man aged 45 to 65 with Graves' hyperthyroidism. Each CDR3 is given with its conserved first and last residue. A D gene is named only where the DNA matches it firmly. Size values are once, few and many counts, or a class for expanded clones, and some rows have none.

CASSYSSGSIEQYF	TGTGCCAGCAGCTATTCTAGCGGGAGTATCGAGCAGTACTTC	14	TRBV7-2	TRBJ2-7	TRBD2	few
CSARDLAYTEAFF	TGCAGTGCTAGAGATTTGGCTTACACTGAAGCTTTCTTT	13	TRBV20-1	TRBJ1-1	.	few
CASSPRQGFADTQYF	TGTGCCAGCAGCCCGCGACAGGGTTTTGCAGATACGCAGTATTTT	15	TRBV11-1	TRBJ2-3	TRBD1	many
CATSRLAPSYEQYF	TGTGCCACCTCGAGACTAGCGCCCTCCTACGAGCAGTACTTC	14	TRBV7-9	TRBJ2-7	TRBD2	.
CASRETGGPYGYTF	TGCGCCAGCAGAGAAACAGGGGGCCCCTATGGCTACACCTTC	14	TRBV10-2	TRBJ1-2	TRBD1	.
CASQQTAGSGNTIYF	TGCGCCAGCCAACAAACGGCTGGGTCTGGAAACACCATATATTTT	15	TRBV5-1	TRBJ1-3	.	.
CSAGSGQLETQYF	TGCAGTGCCGGGTCGGGACAGCTCGAGACCCAGTACTTC	13	TRBV20-1	TRBJ2-5	TRBD1	.
CSAVPTSGRWTDTQYF	TGCAGTGCTGTTCCGACTAGCGGGAGGTGGACAGATACGCAGTATTTT	16	TRBV20-1	TRBJ2-3	TRBD2	.
CASSGQGAETPLHF	TGTGCCAGCAGCGGGCAGGGCGCGGAGACACCCCTCCACTTT	14	TRBV2	TRBJ1-6	.	.
CSVEEDRAYEQYF	TGCAGCGTTGAAGAGGACAGGGCGTACGAGCAGTACTTC	13	TRBV29-1	TRBJ2-7	TRBD1	few
CASSVGPVGRNTGELFF	TGTGCCAGCAGCGTAGGACCTGTGGGCCGAAACACCGGGGAGCTGTTTTTT	17	TRBV9	TRBJ2-2	.	.